Presented here are 32 T cell receptor beta chains from one specimen sequenced in a study of early T cells in non-severe SARS-CoV-2 infection. TCRdb redid the calling of the 5' RACE reads with MiXCR, one entry per CDR3 protein. This table holds fewer than 85,000 distinct CDR3 sequences, 10% to 12% found once. This specimen was whole blood, taken at baseline. The receptors originated from an adult who was a healthcare worker with PCR-confirmed SARS-CoV-2 infection or an uninfected control (not recorded which).

This clonotype was counted many times. The V call is TRBV4-1, the J call TRBJ2-7; D might be TRBD1 (6 bases). CDR1 is MGHRA and CDR2 is YSYEKL in the germline V gene. The V end lost 4 bases, the J end lost 4 bases, and 14 bases lay between the germline ends. The length of the CDR3 is 14 residues. The CDR3 sequence is CASSPQGGPYEQYF. CDR3 DNA sequence: TGCGCCAGCAGCCCCCAAGGGGGTCCATACGAGCAGTACTTC.

The chain employs TRBV25-1 and TRBJ1-2; no definite D call. CDR3 length equals 13 residues. V was shortened by 2 bases and J by 3 bases, with 7 bases between the two germline ends. Looked up from germline, CDR1 is MGHDK and CDR2 is SYGVNS. The CDR3 spells CASSEGVHYGYTF. The CDR3 coding sequence is TGTGCCAGCAGTGAAGGGGTGCACTATGGCTACACCTTC.

The V gene is TRBV9, the J gene TRBJ2-5; no clear D. Between the trimmed V and J ends, which lost 0 bases and 4 bases, there was a span of 10 bases. The CDR3 runs 14 residues. Germline V gives CDR1 SGDLS, CDR2 YYNGEE. The CDR3 bases are TGTGCCAGCAGCGTAGGTAGAAGACCAGAGACCCAGTACTTC. Amino acids: CASSVGRRPETQYF.

The chain couples TRBV11-2 to TRBJ2-2, with D possibly TRBD1 on 5 matching bases. CDR3 size: 16 residues. Germline-derived CDR1 and CDR2 are SGHAT and FQNNGV. The V gene lost 2 bases and the J gene lost 1 base, with 11 bases spanning the gap. The CDR3, as DNA: TGTGCCAGCAGCTTACGTCGCAGGGAGAACACCGGGGAGCTGTTTTTT. Protein: CASSLRRRENTGELFF. The full variable domain, rest sourced from reference TRBV11-2 and TRBJ2-2, is EAGVAQSPRYKIIEKRQSVAFWCNPISGHATLYWYQQILGQGPKLLIQFQNNGVVDDSQLPKDRFSAERLKGVDSTLKIQPAKLEDSAVYLCASSLRRRENTGELFFGEGSRLTVL.

This clonotype was seen more than once but under ten times. The DNA of the CDR3 is TGTGCCTGGAGTGTGGGAGGGGGCCGAGTCGATGAAAAACTGTTTTTT. Residues: CAWSVGGGRVDEKLFF. The chain has TRBV30 and TRBJ1-4, with 7 bases aligning to TRBD1. J lost 6 bases, V lost 0 bases, and 10 bases had no gene match. Germline lookup yields CDR1 GTSNPN and CDR2 SVGIG (reference sequence). This CDR3 contains 16 residues.

This clonotype was seen many times. The chain has TRBV4-3 and TRBJ1-5, with D perhaps matching TRBD1 (6 bases). CDR3 size: 13 residues. From germline, CDR1 is LGHNA and CDR2 YSLEER. The V end lost 1 base, the J end lost 9 bases, and 10 bases lay between the germline ends. The CDR3 sequence is CASSQGTELPQHF. CDR3 in DNA: TGCGCCAGCAGCCAAGGGACAGAACTGCCCCAGCATTTT.

This clonotype was counted a few times. The chain joins TRBV5-4 to TRBJ2-7, with 8 bases lining up with TRBD2. CDR1 and CDR2 from the germline V gene are SGHNT and YYREEE (reference sequence). The length of the CDR3 is 13 residues. Trimming removed 1 base from V and 5 bases from J; junction bases left unmatched: 2. The CDR3, as DNA: TGTGCCAGCAGCTTGACCGGGGGGGACGAGCAGTACTTC. Translation gives CASSLTGGDEQYF.

In this sample, this clonotype turned up a few times. In DNA form, the CDR3 reads TGCAGTGCTAGGCCCCTCGGACCGACGTTATACGAGCAGTACTTC. Its translation is CSARPLGPTLYEQYF. V and J are TRBV20-1 and TRBJ2-7; no clear D. This CDR3 has 15 amino acids. The germline V and J ends were trimmed by 3 bases and 4 bases, with 19 bases remaining between them. Germline assignment: CDR1 DFQATT and CDR2 SNEGSKA (reference sequence).

The V gene is TRBV7-2, the J gene TRBJ1-4; perhaps TRBD1 as D (6 bases). The CDR3 sequence is 16 residues long. V was trimmed by 5 bases and J by 7 bases, leaving 20 bases between them. Germline values: CDR1 SGHTA, CDR2 FQGNSA. In DNA, the CDR3 is TGTGCCAGCAGCCCCCGTTTAATAGGGGGGCGTGAAAAACTGTTTTTT. Protein product: CASSPRLIGGREKLFF.

The chain joins TRBV12-3 or TRBV12-4 to TRBJ1-1, with D possibly TRBD1 on 5 matching bases. The V gene lost 4 bases and the J gene lost 4 bases, with 16 bases spanning the gap. The CDR3 covers 15 residues. The CDR3 loop reads CASSWDQGFFTEAFF. DNA for the CDR3: TGTGCCAGCAGTTGGGACCAGGGCTTCTTCACTGAAGCTTTCTTT.

This clonotype has more than one count but fewer than ten. The V gene is TRBV6-1, the J gene TRBJ2-7; D is unresolved. Trimming shortened V by 2 bases and J by 6 bases, and 11 bases separated the two germline ends. Germline assignment: CDR1 MNHNS and CDR2 SASEGT. The CDR3 length is 13 residues. CDR3 sequence (DNA): TGTGCCAGCAGTGAAAGACGCTGGGGCGAGCAGTACTTC. Translated: CASSERRWGEQYF.

The chain combines TRBV25-1 with TRBJ2-7; D unresolved. The CDR3 extends over 11 amino acids. In germline, CDR1 is MGHDK, CDR2 SYGVNS. The V end lost 7 bases, the J end lost 3 bases, and 7 bases lay between the germline ends. In DNA form, the CDR3 reads TGTGCCAGCACTGACTTCTACGAGCAGTACTTC. It specifies CASTDFYEQYF.

This clonotype was recorded a few times. The V call is TRBV12-3 or TRBV12-4, the J call TRBJ1-2, with D maybe TRBD1 (5 bases). V was shortened by 6 bases and J by 4 bases, with 15 bases between the two germline ends. The CDR3 is 14 amino acids. CDR3 sequence (DNA): TGTGCCAGCAGCTTCAGGTCCAGGGCCTATGGCTACACCTTC. Translation: CASSFRSRAYGYTF.

This clonotype was counted at least ten times. The chain is built from TRBV7-3 and TRBJ1-1; D not resolved. Germline CDR1 SGHTA, CDR2 FQGTGA. This CDR3 has 15 residues. V lost 5 bases to trimming and J lost 1 base, with 14 bases between them. CDR3 amino acids: CASSQNGQGNTEAFF. The CDR3 DNA follows: TGTGCCAGCAGCCAAAACGGGCAAGGGAACACTGAAGCTTTCTTT.

This clonotype was counted many times. V and J are TRBV29-1 and TRBJ1-1; TRBD1 is a possible D gene (6 bases). The CDR3 spans 13 residues. The germline V gene has CDR1 SQVTM and CDR2 ANQGSEA. V dropped 4 bases and J dropped 1 base, with 10 bases sitting between them. CDR3 nucleotide sequence: TGCAGCGTTGCGGGACACACGAACACTGAAGCTTTCTTT. This sequence encodes CSVAGHTNTEAFF. Complete variable domain (other parts from reference TRBV29-1 and TRBJ1-1): SAVISQKPSRDICQRGTSLTIQCQVDSQVTMMFWYRQQPGQSLTLIATANQGSEATYESGFVIDKFPISRPNLTFSTLTVSNMSPEDSSIYLCSVAGHTNTEAFFGQGTRLTVV.

This clonotype occurred a few times. The chain combines TRBV19 with TRBJ2-1, with TRBD2 matching over 10 bases. Per germline, CDR1 LNHDA and CDR2 SQIVND (reference sequence). The V gene end was trimmed by 6 bases and the J gene end by 5 bases; junction bases not matched to a gene: 7. The CDR3 sequence is 15 residues long. This CDR3 reads CASSRLAGRDNEQFF. CDR3 bases: TGTGCCAGTAGCCGACTAGCGGGCCGGGACAATGAGCAGTTCTTC.

V usage is TRBV9 and J usage is TRBJ1-2; D not certain. This CDR3 has 15 residues. Germline CDR1 SGDLS, CDR2 YYNGEE. V shed 3 bases and J shed 1 base, with 13 bases lying between them. The CDR3 spells CASSALDGFNYGYTF. The DNA of the CDR3 is TGTGCCAGCAGCGCCTTGGACGGTTTTAACTATGGCTACACCTTC.

A few counts support this clonotype. CDR3 sequence reads: CASSYPRLASYEQYF. In DNA, the CDR3 is TGTGCCAGCAGTTACCCCCGGCTAGCCTCCTACGAGCAGTACTTC. V gene TRBV6-2 or TRBV6-3 combines with J gene TRBJ2-7; a weak D match, TRBD2 (5 bases). Germline V gives CDR1 MNHEY, CDR2 SVGEGT. The germline V and J ends were trimmed by 2 bases and 0 bases, with 11 bases remaining between them. CDR3 length equals 15 residues.

V and J are TRBV27 and TRBJ2-7, with TRBD2 matching 9 bases. Germline V gene sequence: CDR1 MNHEY, CDR2 SMNVEV (reference sequence). Germline trimming cut 3 bases from V and 3 bases from J; bases unmatched to any gene: 0. The CDR3 is 13 amino acids. The CDR3 loop reads CASSFSGGYEQYF. DNA of the CDR3: TGTGCCAGCAGTTTTAGCGGGGGCTACGAGCAGTACTTC.

In its sample, this clonotype was seen a few times. V is TRBV20-1 and J is TRBJ1-5, with a possible D match to TRBD1 (6 bases). V was trimmed by 1 base and J by 2 bases, leaving 12 bases between them. Germline V gene sequence: CDR1 DFQATT, CDR2 SNEGSKA (reference sequence). This CDR3 comprises 15 residues. CDR3 in amino acids: CSARVSPGGNQPQHF. CDR3 in DNA: TGCAGTGCTAGAGTTAGCCCAGGGGGCAATCAGCCCCAGCATTTT.

This clonotype was recorded at least ten times. The V call is TRBV28, the J call TRBJ2-3; tentatively, D is TRBD2 (6 bases). Trimming took 6 bases from V and 3 from J, leaving 13 bases between them. The CDR3 sequence is 14 residues long. The germline gives CDR1 MDHEN, CDR2 SYDVKM. The CDR3 sequence is CASSRRDSTDTQYF. CDR3 in DNA: TGTGCCAGCAGCCGACGGGACTCTACAGATACGCAGTATTTT.

The rearrangement uses TRBV19 and TRBJ2-1; D is tentatively TRBD1 or TRBD2 (5 bases each). This CDR3 contains 16 residues. The V end lost 5 bases, the J end lost 0 bases, and 14 bases lay between the germline ends. The germline V gene has CDR1 LNHDA and CDR2 SQIVND (reference sequence). CDR3 region: CASSLRGLSSYNEQFF. CDR3 coding DNA: TGTGCCAGTAGTCTGAGGGGTCTCAGCTCCTACAATGAGCAGTTCTTC.

This clonotype appeared a few times. V gene TRBV7-2 combines with J gene TRBJ2-1; D tentatively fits TRBD1 or TRBD2 (5 bases each). Germline V lookup: CDR1 SGHTA, CDR2 FQGNSA. The CDR3 has 15 residues. The V and J ends lost 4 bases and 2 bases respectively, with 12 bases between them. The CDR3 DNA reads as TGTGCCAGCAGCTCTCCGGGGCCGACCTACAATGAGCAGTTCTTC. Residues: CASSSPGPTYNEQFF.

This clonotype was observed a few times. The rearrangement joins TRBV11-3 to TRBJ2-6; D is ambiguous. Looked up from germline, CDR1 is SGHNT and CDR2 is YENEEA. Between the trimmed V and J ends, which lost 5 bases and 0 bases, there was a span of 17 bases. The CDR3 extends over 18 amino acids. Written as DNA, the CDR3 is TGTGCCAGCAGCCTAGGTCACTTCGATAGCTCTGGGGCCAACGTCCTGACTTTC. Translating it yields CASSLGHFDSSGANVLTF.

The chain employs TRBV14 and TRBJ2-2; D perhaps matches TRBD1 (6 bases). Germline V gene data show CDR1 as SGHDN and CDR2 as FVKESK. The CDR3 runs to 16 residues. V dropped 4 bases and J dropped 1 base, with 13 bases sitting between them. The CDR3 reads CASSREDRRNTGELFF. CDR3 in DNA: TGTGCCAGCAGCCGAGAGGACAGACGGAACACCGGGGAGCTGTTTTTT.

This clonotype was observed a few times. This chain connects TRBV5-1 to TRBJ1-1, with D possibly being TRBD1 (5 bases). The CDR3 extends over 14 amino acids. The ends were cut back, 1 base at V and 1 base at J, with 8 bases in the middle. Per the germline V gene, CDR1 is SGHRS and CDR2 is YFSETQ. The CDR3 reads CASSLLQGNTEAFF. Here the CDR3 DNA reads TGCGCCAGCAGCTTGTTGCAGGGGAACACTGAAGCTTTCTTT.

V usage is TRBV7-3 and J usage is TRBJ2-1; possibly TRBD1 for D (6 bases). Germline CDR1 reads SGHTA; CDR2 reads FQGTGA. This CDR3 region has 15 residues. V shed 2 bases and J shed 2 bases, with 10 bases lying between them. This chain's CDR3 is CASSLRAGAYNEQFF. Written as DNA, the CDR3 is TGTGCCAGCAGCTTACGAGCAGGGGCCTACAATGAGCAGTTCTTC.

This clonotype was picked up a small number of times. The gene calls are TRBV19 and TRBJ1-1; D not certain. The CDR3 sequence is 17 residues long. The V and J ends lost 3 bases and 0 bases respectively, with 17 bases between them. Germline-derived CDR1 and CDR2 are LNHDA and SQIVND (reference sequence). The CDR3 sequence: CASSMQGIRGMNTEAFF. The CDR3 DNA sequence: TGTGCCAGTAGTATGCAAGGGATTCGTGGCATGAACACTGAAGCTTTCTTT.

Comments on this clonotype: Sequence at one end of the junction differs from germline and may be a read error. CDR3 nucleotide sequence: TGTGCCAGCAGCGTGAGATGGGTCCGGGACCCAAACAATGAACAGTTCTTC. Translation gives CASSVRWVRDPNNEQFF. This rearrangement joins TRBV9 to TRBJ2-1, with D perhaps matching TRBD1 or TRBD2 (5 bases each). CDR3 length: 17 amino acids. CDR1 and CDR2 from the germline V gene are SGDLS and YYNGEE. Drawing the rest from reference TRBV9 and TRBJ2-1, the complete variable domain is DSGVTQTPKHLITATGQRVTLRCSPRSGDLSVYWYQQSLDQGLQFLIQYYNGEERAKGNILERFSAQQFPDLHSELNLSSLELGDSALYFCASSVRWVRDPNNEQFFGPGTRLTVL.

This clonotype was seen at least ten times. The CDR3 protein is CASSITGGPGELFF. The DNA for the CDR3 is TGTGCCAGCAGTATAACAGGGGGCCCCGGGGAGCTGTTTTTT. The chain is built from TRBV2 and TRBJ2-2; 9 nucleotides line up with TRBD1. Losses at the gene ends were 5 bases for V and 6 bases for J; bases not matched to a gene: 4. This CDR3 region has 14 residues. Germline V CDR1 and CDR2: SNHLY, FYNNEI.

This rearrangement joins TRBV11-2 to TRBJ1-1; TRBD1 might be the D (5 bases). V gave up 1 base and J gave up 1 base, with 7 bases separating them. Germline V gene sequence: CDR1 SGHAT, CDR2 FQNNGV. The CDR3 has 14 residues. The CDR3 reads CASSLVGGNTEAFF. The CDR3 DNA reads as TGTGCCAGCAGCTTAGTGGGGGGGAACACTGAAGCTTTCTTT.

The chain has TRBV9 and TRBJ2-2; D is unresolved. Trimming removed 4 bases at V and 0 bases at J, with 13 bases between. The CDR3 is made up of 16 amino acids. Germline assignment: CDR1 SGDLS and CDR2 YYNGEE. CDR3 sequence: CASSTQSFTNTGELFF. CDR3 bases: TGTGCCAGCAGCACTCAGTCATTTACGAACACCGGGGAGCTGTTTTTT.